Sequencing of this T cell receptor (beta chain) was carried out in a study of blood T cell repertoires in COVID-19. CDR3 length: 15 residues. V was clipped by 5 bases and J by 6 bases; unmatched bases: 6. The germline gives CDR1 SEHNR, CDR2 FQNEAQ (reference sequence). TCRdb keeps only in-frame clones here, not all; method: immunoSEQ multiplex PCR. The sample lists 240,000 or so clones; about 90% were seen once. The rearrangement uses TRBV7-9 and TRBJ1-6; TRBD1 agrees at 8 bases. The sample was peripheral blood. The clonotype originates from a man aged 60-69 years who had recovered from COVID-19. DNA for the CDR3: TGTGCCAGCAGCAAGGGACAGGCAATTAATTCACCCCTCCACTTT. Protein sequence: CASSKGQAINSPLHF.